A selection of T cell receptor beta chains follows, all from one sample in a study of T cells after yellow fever vaccination. Via MiXCR, TCRdb re-called the 5' RACE reads, giving one row per CDR3 protein. Of under 500,000 distinct CDR3 sequences in the sample, approximately 18% are singletons; the top ten hold 18%. This specimen consisted of PBMCs, obtained before the yellow fever booster vaccination. Receptors were obtained from a man aged 18 to 30 who received the YFV17D yellow fever vaccine. The CDR3 runs from the conserved cysteine through the conserved F or W. The D gene is left open where the match is weak. The size entry is marked missing in some rows and otherwise reads once, few, many or a size class.

V gene	J gene	clone size	D gene	CDR3 DNA	CDR3 protein
TRBV11-2	TRBJ2-1	many	TRBD2	TGTGCCAGCAGCTCGCAAAAAGCGGGGACGACCTACAATGAGCAGTTCTTC	CASSSQKAGTTYNEQFF
TRBV28	TRBJ2-1	-	TRBD1	TGTGCCAGCAGTTTGGGGAGGGACAGGGTGCGGGTGCGGTTCTTC	CASSLGRDRVRVRFF
TRBV6-1	TRBJ1-4	-	TRBD1	TGTGCCAGCAGTGAACCCGGGACAGGAGGAAATGAAAAACTGTTTTTT	CASSEPGTGGNEKLFF
TRBV5-1	TRBJ2-5	few	-	TGCGCCAGCAGCTCGGGCCGAAGAGGGGAGACCCAGTACTTC	CASSSGRRGETQYF
TRBV20-1	TRBJ2-3	few	-	TGCAGTGCTAGACCCCAGAGGGGGAGGCACACAGATACGCAGTATTTT	CSARPQRGRHTDTQYF
TRBV24-1	TRBJ2-1	-	-	TGTGCCACCAGTGATTTAAGGTATTCCTACAATGAGCAGTTCTTC	CATSDLRYSYNEQFF
TRBV30	TRBJ1-1	-	-	TGTGCCTGGACGGGTGGCGGCACTGAAGCTTTCTTT	CAWTGGGTEAFF
TRBV7-9	TRBJ1-3	-	-	TGTGCCAGCAGCTTATGGAGGGAAACTGGAAACACCATATATTTT	CASSLWRETGNTIYF
TRBV6-5	TRBJ1-2	few	TRBD1	TGTGCCAGCAGCCGAGGGACAGCTCAAGGGGGCAATGGCTACACCTTC	CASSRGTAQGGNGYTF
TRBV12-3/TRBV12-4	TRBJ1-1	-	-	TGTGCCAGCAGTTTTTCGAGCTCCCTTGAAGCTTTCTTT	CASSFSSSLEAFF
TRBV3-1	TRBJ2-7	-	TRBD2	TGTGCCAGCAGCCCCCTAACGGGAGGCTACGAGCAGTACTTC	CASSPLTGGYEQYF
TRBV5-5	TRBJ2-7	-	-	TGTGCCAGCAGCTTAGGGATTGGGTCCTACGAGCAGTACTTC	CASSLGIGSYEQYF
TRBV7-6	TRBJ1-1	-	TRBD1	TGTGCCAGCAGCTTAGTGGTACAGGGGGCAGTGAACACTGAAGCTTTCTTT	CASSLVVQGAVNTEAFF
TRBV7-2	TRBJ2-5	-	-	TGTGCCAGCAGCACATGGGGCGGGGAAGAGACCCAGTACTTC	CASSTWGGEETQYF
TRBV5-1	TRBJ1-6	many	TRBD1	TGCGCCAGCAGCCTGGGACAGTCTAATTCACCCCTCCACTTT	CASSLGQSNSPLHF
TRBV7-9	TRBJ2-3	few	TRBD2	TGTGCCAGCAGCCCAGGCGGGGGAATCTCAGATACGCAGTATTTT	CASSPGGGISDTQYF
TRBV7-6	TRBJ1-2	few	TRBD1	TGTGCCAGCAGCGCGGACAGGTGGTCCGGCTACACCTTC	CASSADRWSGYTF
TRBV20-1	TRBJ2-1	-	-	TGCAGTGCTAGATCTTCTGATGAGCAGTTCTTC	CSARSSDEQFF
TRBV7-9	TRBJ2-2	-	-	TGTGCCAGCAGTTCAAGGGCTGGGACCGGGGAGCTGTTTTTT	CASSSRAGTGELFF
TRBV11-2	TRBJ1-1	once	-	TGTGCCAGCAGCTTAGATTTGTGGGAGGGGACTGAAGCTTTCTTT	CASSLDLWEGTEAFF
TRBV4-2	TRBJ1-1	-	-	TGTGCCAGCAGCCAAGATGGGCAGGGCACTGAAGCTTTCTTT	CASSQDGQGTEAFF
TRBV5-1	TRBJ1-4	-	-	TGCGCCAGCAGCTCGGCAATTGAAGATGAAAAACTGTTTTTT	CASSSAIEDEKLFF
TRBV4-3	TRBJ2-1	few	-	TGCGCCAGCAGCCCGGTGTTTTCGGGGTACAATGAGCAGTTCTTC	CASSPVFSGYNEQFF
TRBV19	TRBJ2-5	-	TRBD1	TGTGCCAGTAGTAAAGACAGGGGGCGCGGGGAGACCCAGTACTTC	CASSKDRGRGETQYF
TRBV20-1	TRBJ2-7	-	TRBD1	TGCAGTGCAAAGACAGGGGCGGTTGAGCAGTACTTC	CSAKTGAVEQYF
TRBV6-2/TRBV6-3	TRBJ2-1	few	TRBD2	TGTGCCAGCAGTTACTCGAATTCGGGGGGGGATTACAATGAGCAGTTCTTC	CASSYSNSGGDYNEQFF
TRBV6-5	TRBJ1-6	-	-	TGTGCCAGCAGTTACTCAGGTGTGATGGGTTATAATTCACCCCTCCACTTT	CASSYSGVMGYNSPLHF
TRBV7-2	TRBJ1-2	-	TRBD1	TGTGCCAGCAGCTTTATCAGGGGGGAAGGCTACACCTTC	CASSFIRGEGYTF
TRBV7-2	TRBJ2-4	few	-	TGTGCCAGCAGCTTAGTCTACACGAAAAACATTCAGTACTTC	CASSLVYTKNIQYF
TRBV7-2	TRBJ1-5	few	-	TGTGCCAGCAGCTTATCACAGGGATCTCGTCCCCAGCATTTT	CASSLSQGSRPQHF
TRBV20-1	TRBJ2-7	-	TRBD1	TGCAGTGCTAGGGCCTGGGACAGCCTGTACTACGAGCAGTACTTC	CSARAWDSLYYEQYF
TRBV30	TRBJ2-7	-	TRBD1	TGTGCCTGGAGACCCGGGACAGGCTACGAGCAGTACTTC	CAWRPGTGYEQYF
TRBV9	TRBJ2-2	few	-	TGTGCCAGCACCGCGCAGACCGGGGAGCTGTTTTTT	CASTAQTGELFF